The 19 T cell receptor beta chains given below trace back to one sample, sequenced in a study of spatial heterogeneity in lung cancer. A single record per CDR3 protein comes from TCRdb applying MiXCR to the 5' RACE reads. The repertoire holds about 17,000 distinct CDR3 sequences, with roughly a fifth as singletons. The time point is: sample taken at primary tumor resection. No cells were sorted before sequencing. The whole RNA sequenced was extracted from tumor, nontumor lung or frozen PBMC. Sequencing was performed on PBMCs, taken at surgery. Receptors originate from a female donor with early-stage non-small cell lung cancer.

This clonotype was seen at least ten times. The chain couples TRBV7-6 to TRBJ2-1, with D hard to call. Trimming shortened V by 3 bases and J by 10 bases, and 10 bases separated the two germline ends. The CDR3 length is 12 residues. The germline V gene has CDR1 SGHVS and CDR2 FNYEAQ. The chain's CDR3 is CASSFLEGEQFF. The CDR3 nucleotides read TGTGCCAGCAGCTTTTTGGAAGGGGAGCAGTTCTTC. Complete variable domain (other parts from reference TRBV7-6 and TRBJ2-1): GAGVSQSPRYKVTKRGQDVALRCDPISGHVSLYWYRQALGQGPEFLTYFNYEAQQDKSGLPNDRFSAERPEGSISTLTIQRTEQRDSAMYRCASSFLEGEQFFGPGTRLTVL.

This clonotype is categorized as medium-sized (0.01 to 0.1%). The chain recombines TRBV12-3 or TRBV12-4 with TRBJ1-5; D is perhaps TRBD1 (5 bases). The CDR3 has 12 residues. Trimming took 6 bases from V and 6 from J, leaving 9 bases between them. The DNA for the CDR3 is TGTGCCAGCAGGTCAGGGTTTCAGCCCCAGCATTTT. Its protein product is CASRSGFQPQHF.

V is TRBV7-2 and J is TRBJ2-6; D tentatively reads TRBD1 or TRBD2 (5 bases each). In germline, CDR1 is SGHTA, CDR2 FQGNSA. This CDR3 spans 17 amino acids. The V gene lost 2 bases and the J gene lost 0 bases, with 11 bases spanning the gap. CDR3 protein: CASSLRDVYSGANVLTF. For the CDR3, the DNA is TGTGCCAGCAGCTTACGGGACGTTTACTCTGGGGCCAACGTCCTGACTTTC. The whole variable domain, remainder taken from reference TRBV7-2 and TRBJ2-6, is GAGVSQSPSNKVTEKGKDVELRCDPISGHTALYWYRQSLGQGLEFLIYFQGNSAPDKSGLPSDRFSAERTGGSVSTLTIQRTQQEDSAVYLCASSLRDVYSGANVLTFGAGSRLTVL.

This clonotype has ten or more counts. The rearrangement uses TRBV29-1 and TRBJ2-1; D might be TRBD1 or TRBD2, each matching 5 bases. The V end lost 7 bases, the J end lost 6 bases, and 10 bases lay between the germline ends. Germline loops: CDR1 SQVTM, CDR2 ANQGSEA. This CDR3 has 11 residues. In DNA, the CDR3 is TGCAGCGGGGGGAATGGCAATGAGCAGTTCTTC. It translates to CSGGNGNEQFF.

The chain links TRBV12-3 or TRBV12-4 to TRBJ2-1; unclear D gene. This CDR3 is 12 amino acids long. V lost 2 bases and J 6 bases, leaving 5 bases between the germline ends. CDR3 coding DNA: TGTGCCAGCAGTTTACCCTTCAATGAGCAGTTCTTC. It is translated as CASSLPFNEQFF.

This clonotype is medium-sized within its sample. V gene TRBV6-9 combines with J gene TRBJ2-4; possibly TRBD1 or TRBD2 for D (5 bases each). This CDR3 comprises 15 residues. Germline V gene lookup returns CDR1 MNHGY and CDR2 SVAAGI. Trimming left V 3 bases short and J 1 base short, with 10 bases between. The CDR3 bases are TGTGCCAGCAGTTACTGGGACGGGGCCAAAAACATTCAGTACTTC. Its protein is CASSYWDGAKNIQYF.

This sequence joins TRBV20-1 and TRBJ2-1; TRBD2 matches at 8 bases. The CDR3 runs 14 residues. The germline gives CDR1 DFQATT, CDR2 SNEGSKA (reference sequence). Germline trimming cut 6 bases from V and 4 bases from J; bases unmatched to any gene: 8. The CDR3 reads CSARPLAEYNEQFF. The CDR3, as DNA: TGCAGTGCGAGACCACTAGCGGAGTACAATGAGCAGTTCTTC.

This clonotype was recorded at least ten times. This chain uses TRBV7-9 with TRBJ2-4; perhaps TRBD2 as D (5 bases). The ends were cut back, 1 base at V and 7 bases at J, with 8 bases in the middle. CDR1 SEHNR and CDR2 FQNEAQ come from the germline V gene (reference sequence). This CDR3 spans 13 amino acids. The CDR3 here is CASSLDGKNIQYF. DNA for the CDR3: TGTGCCAGCAGCTTAGACGGGAAGAACATTCAGTACTTC.

This clonotype was found many times. CDR3 in DNA: TGTGCCAGCAGCGTATGGGCCACCGGGGAGCTGTTTTTT. Protein: CASSVWATGELFF. This sequence joins TRBV9 and TRBJ2-2; D gene uncertain. Germline CDR1 is SGDLS and CDR2 is YYNGEE. The V gene lost 1 base and the J gene lost 4 bases, with 5 bases spanning the gap. This CDR3 has 13 amino acids.

This clonotype was counted many times. The J gene is TRBJ2-3, the V gene TRBV3-1, with D possibly TRBD2 on 6 matching bases. The V gene lost 2 bases and the J gene lost 0 bases, with 6 bases spanning the gap. The CDR3 extends over 14 amino acids. Per germline, CDR1 LGHDT and CDR2 YNNKEL (reference sequence). The CDR3 DNA sequence: TGTGCCAGCAGCCAACTAGCGAGCACAGATACGCAGTATTTT. Its translation: CASSQLASTDTQYF.

This clonotype was detected many times. The DNA for the CDR3 is TGCAGTGCTAGAGCAGGGAAAATCGAGCAGTTCTTC. It encodes CSARAGKIEQFF. The chain links TRBV20-1 to TRBJ2-1; TRBD1 might be the D (5 bases). Germline assignment: CDR1 DFQATT and CDR2 SNEGSKA (reference sequence). V was pared by 1 base and J by 10 bases, with 11 bases between. The CDR3 runs to 12 residues.

This clonotype is medium-sized (0.01 to 0.1%) by share. The CDR3, as DNA: TGTGCCAGTAGTATACCGGGGATTGGCGCTGAAGCTTTCTTT. Residues: CASSIPGIGAEAFF. The chain recombines TRBV19 with TRBJ1-1; D gene uncertain. Between the trimmed V and J ends, which lost 2 bases and 6 bases, there was a span of 13 bases. The CDR3 has 14 residues. The germline V gene encodes CDR1 LNHDA and CDR2 SQIVND (reference sequence).

Ten or more counts support this clonotype. V usage is TRBV5-6 and J usage is TRBJ2-7; 8 nucleotides agree with TRBD2. The CDR3 sequence is 15 residues long. CDR1 and CDR2 from the germline V gene are SGHDT and YYEEEE. V trimming: 0 bases; J trimming: 2 bases; junction bases outside the gene matches: 4. The CDR3 DNA sequence: TGTGCCAGCAGCTTGGCCGCGGGAGGTCCCTACGAGCAGTACTTC. Translated, it gives CASSLAAGGPYEQYF.

By sample share, this clonotype is medium-sized. The rearrangement links TRBV7-9 to TRBJ2-1; TRBD2 matches 7 bases. J was trimmed by 3 bases and V by 4 bases; bases with no gene match: 6. Germline CDR1 reads SEHNR; CDR2 reads FQNEAQ (reference sequence). There are 15 residues in the CDR3. CDR3 residues: CASSSGLGYYNEQFF. CDR3 DNA: TGTGCCAGCAGCTCAGGACTAGGATACTACAATGAGCAGTTCTTC.

This clonotype has ten or more counts. An end of the junction does not agree with germline; a read error may underlie this. V is TRBV7-8 and J is TRBJ1-2; the D is unclear. The CDR3 covers 13 residues. Germline V gene data show CDR1 as SGHVS and CDR2 as FQNEAQ. The CDR3 here is CVSSGGLYYGYTF. The CDR3 region has the DNA TGTGTCAGCAGCGGTGGACTCTACTATGGCTACACCTTC.

The table lists this clonotype with many counts. The chain employs TRBV11-2 and TRBJ2-3; 9 positions match TRBD2. CDR1 is SGHAT and CDR2 is FQNNGV in the germline V gene. This CDR3 is 18 amino acids long. Trimming cost V 2 bases and J 4 bases; bases outside gene matches: 13. CDR3 in amino acids: CASSLYRGRALLADTQYF. CDR3 DNA: TGTGCCAGCAGCTTATATCGCGGGAGGGCCCTTCTAGCAGATACGCAGTATTTT.

Relative to its sample, this clonotype is medium-sized. V usage is TRBV29-1 and J usage is TRBJ1-2, with 7 positions matching TRBD1. The CDR3 runs 16 residues. The V gene end was trimmed by 6 bases and the J gene end by 6 bases; junction bases not matched to a gene: 19. Germline V gene data show CDR1 as SQVTM and CDR2 as ANQGSEA. The CDR3 DNA follows: TGCAGCGTCCCCGACAGGGAAGCCTATTACGTCGATGGCTACACCTTC. This translates into CSVPDREAYYVDGYTF.

The sample holds many counts of this clonotype. The V call is TRBV20-1, the J call TRBJ2-7; 7 bases agree with TRBD2. V shed 3 bases and J 2 bases; nucleotides not matched to a gene: 7. Germline CDR1 reads DFQATT; CDR2 reads SNEGSKA (reference sequence). The CDR3 is made up of 14 amino acids. The CDR3 nucleotides are TGCAGTGCTAGGGCTAGCGGAGAACCCTACGAGCAGTACTTC. Translating gives CSARASGEPYEQYF.

The chain is built from TRBV12-3 or TRBV12-4 and TRBJ2-3, with D hard to call. V gave up 3 bases and J gave up 6 bases, with 10 bases separating them. CDR3 length: 13 amino acids. The CDR3 here is CASSFGNSDTQYF. The DNA of the CDR3 is TGTGCCAGCAGTTTTGGAAATTCGGATACGCAGTATTTT.